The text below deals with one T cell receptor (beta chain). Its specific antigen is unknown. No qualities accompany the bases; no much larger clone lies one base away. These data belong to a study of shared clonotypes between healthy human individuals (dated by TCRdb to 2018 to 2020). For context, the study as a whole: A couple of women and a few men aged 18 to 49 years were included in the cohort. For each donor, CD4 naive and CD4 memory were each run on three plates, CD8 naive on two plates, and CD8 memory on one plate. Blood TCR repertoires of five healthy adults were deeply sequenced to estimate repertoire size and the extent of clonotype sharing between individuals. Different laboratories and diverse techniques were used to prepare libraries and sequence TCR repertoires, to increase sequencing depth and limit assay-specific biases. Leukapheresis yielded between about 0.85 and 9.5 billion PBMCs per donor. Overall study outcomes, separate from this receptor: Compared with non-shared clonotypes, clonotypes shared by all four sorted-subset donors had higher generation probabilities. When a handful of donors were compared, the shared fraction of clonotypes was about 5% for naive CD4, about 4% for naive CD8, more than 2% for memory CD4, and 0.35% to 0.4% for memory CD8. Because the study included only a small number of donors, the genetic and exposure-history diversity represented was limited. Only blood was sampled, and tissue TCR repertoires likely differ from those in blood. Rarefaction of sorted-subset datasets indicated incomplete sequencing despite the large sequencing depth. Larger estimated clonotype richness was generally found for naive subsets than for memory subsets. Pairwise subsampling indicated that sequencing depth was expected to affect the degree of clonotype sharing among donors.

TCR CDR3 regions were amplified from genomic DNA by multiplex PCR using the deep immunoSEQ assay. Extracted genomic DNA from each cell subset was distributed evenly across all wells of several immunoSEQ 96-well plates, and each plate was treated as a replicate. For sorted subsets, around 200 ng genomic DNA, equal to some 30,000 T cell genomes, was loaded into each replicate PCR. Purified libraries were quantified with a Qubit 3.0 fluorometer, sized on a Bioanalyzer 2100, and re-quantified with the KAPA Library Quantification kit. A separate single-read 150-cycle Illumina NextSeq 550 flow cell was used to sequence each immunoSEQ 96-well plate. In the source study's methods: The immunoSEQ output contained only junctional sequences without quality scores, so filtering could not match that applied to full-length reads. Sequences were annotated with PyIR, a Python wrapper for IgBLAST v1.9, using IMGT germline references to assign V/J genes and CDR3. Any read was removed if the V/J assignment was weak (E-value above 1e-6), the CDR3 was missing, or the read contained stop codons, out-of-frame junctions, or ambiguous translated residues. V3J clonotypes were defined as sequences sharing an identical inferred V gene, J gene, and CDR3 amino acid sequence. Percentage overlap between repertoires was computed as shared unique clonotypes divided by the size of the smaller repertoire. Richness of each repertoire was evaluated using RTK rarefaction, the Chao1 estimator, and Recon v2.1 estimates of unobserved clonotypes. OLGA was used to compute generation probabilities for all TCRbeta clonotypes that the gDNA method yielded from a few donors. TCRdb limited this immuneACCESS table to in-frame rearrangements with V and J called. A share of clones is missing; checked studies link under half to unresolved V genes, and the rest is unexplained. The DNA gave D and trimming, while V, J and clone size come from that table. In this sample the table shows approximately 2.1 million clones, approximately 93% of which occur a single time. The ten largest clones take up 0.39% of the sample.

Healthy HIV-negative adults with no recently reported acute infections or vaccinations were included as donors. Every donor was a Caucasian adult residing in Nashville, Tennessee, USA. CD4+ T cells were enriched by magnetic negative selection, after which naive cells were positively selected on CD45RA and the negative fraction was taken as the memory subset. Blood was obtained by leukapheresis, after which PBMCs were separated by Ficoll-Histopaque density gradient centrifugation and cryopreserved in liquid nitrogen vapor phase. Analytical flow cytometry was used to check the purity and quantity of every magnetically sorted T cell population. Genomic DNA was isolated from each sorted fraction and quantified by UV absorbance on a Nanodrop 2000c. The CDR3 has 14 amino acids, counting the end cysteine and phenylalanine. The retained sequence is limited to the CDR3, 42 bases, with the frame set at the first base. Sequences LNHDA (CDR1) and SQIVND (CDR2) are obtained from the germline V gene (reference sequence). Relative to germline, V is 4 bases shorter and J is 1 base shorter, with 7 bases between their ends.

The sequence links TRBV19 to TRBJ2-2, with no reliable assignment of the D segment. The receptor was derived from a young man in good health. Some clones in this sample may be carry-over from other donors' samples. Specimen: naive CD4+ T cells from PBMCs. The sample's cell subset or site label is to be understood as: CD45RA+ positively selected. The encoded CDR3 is CASSSGRNTGELFF. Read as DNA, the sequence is TGTGCCAGTAGTAGTGGCCGGAACACCGGGGAGCTGTTTTTT.